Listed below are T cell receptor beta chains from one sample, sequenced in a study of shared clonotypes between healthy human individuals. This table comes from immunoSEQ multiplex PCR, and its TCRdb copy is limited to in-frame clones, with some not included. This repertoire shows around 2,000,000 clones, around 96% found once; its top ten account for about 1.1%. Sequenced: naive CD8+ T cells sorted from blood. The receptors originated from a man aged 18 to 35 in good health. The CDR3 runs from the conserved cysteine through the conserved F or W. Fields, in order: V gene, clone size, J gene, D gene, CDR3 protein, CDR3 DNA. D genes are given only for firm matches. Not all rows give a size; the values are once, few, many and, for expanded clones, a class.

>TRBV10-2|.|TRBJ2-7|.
CASQGGYEQYF
TGCGCCAGTCAGGGGGGTTACGAGCAGTACTTC
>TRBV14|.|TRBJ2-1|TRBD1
CASSPTGTGNEQFF
TGTGCCAGCAGCCCAACCGGGACAGGGAATGAGCAGTTCTTC
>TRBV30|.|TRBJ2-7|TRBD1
CAWSPTGGPPYEQYF
TGTGCCTGGAGTCCAACAGGGGGCCCCCCATACGAGCAGTACTTC
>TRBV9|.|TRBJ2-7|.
CASSLGPGLSAYEQYF
TGTGCCAGCAGCCTCGGCCCGGGACTTTCCGCCTACGAGCAGTACTTC
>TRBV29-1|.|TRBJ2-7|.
CSVEGAAYEQYF
TGCAGCGTTGAAGGGGCCGCCTACGAGCAGTACTTC
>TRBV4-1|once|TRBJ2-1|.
CASSQDRGDEQFF
TGCGCCAGCAGCCAAGATCGCGGGGATGAGCAGTTCTTC
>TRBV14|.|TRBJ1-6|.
CASSQPRGEVGSPLHF
TGTGCCAGCAGCCAGCCCAGGGGCGAAGTGGGTTCACCCCTCCACTTT
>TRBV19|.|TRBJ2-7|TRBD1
CASRYRGASSYEQYF
TGTGCCAGTAGATACAGGGGCGCATCCTCCTACGAGCAGTACTTC
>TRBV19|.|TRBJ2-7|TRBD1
CASSVTGASYEQYF
TGTGCCAGTAGTGTGACAGGGGCTAGCTACGAGCAGTACTTC
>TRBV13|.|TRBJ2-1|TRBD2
CASSSRTSGGLDNEQFF
TGTGCCAGCAGCTCCCGGACTAGCGGGGGACTGGACAATGAGCAGTTCTTC
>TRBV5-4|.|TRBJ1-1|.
CASSSGQIFEAFF
TGTGCCAGCAGCTCGGGACAAATTTTTGAAGCTTTCTTT
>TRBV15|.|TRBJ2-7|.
CATSRGVDTGNYEQYF
TGTGCCACCAGCAGAGGGGTCGATACGGGGAACTACGAGCAGTACTTC
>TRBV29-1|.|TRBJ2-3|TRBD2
CSVEDRSGNTGPDTQYF
TGCAGCGTTGAAGATCGAAGCGGGAACACAGGCCCAGATACGCAGTATTTT
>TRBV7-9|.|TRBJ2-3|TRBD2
CASSSLTSAGTDTQYF
TGTGCCAGCAGCTCCCTGACTAGCGCGGGGACAGATACGCAGTATTTT
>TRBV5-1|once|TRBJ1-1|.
CASSLVLNTEAFF
TGCGCCAGCAGCTTGGTACTGAACACTGAAGCTTTCTTT
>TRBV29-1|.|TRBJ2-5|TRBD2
CSASGGGQETQYF
TGCAGCGCCTCCGGGGGGGGCCAAGAGACCCAGTACTTC
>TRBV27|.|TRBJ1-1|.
CASSTGMNTEAFF
TGTGCCAGCAGTACGGGGATGAACACTGAAGCTTTCTTT
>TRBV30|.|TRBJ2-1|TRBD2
CAWEIAGGGSYNEQFF
TGTGCCTGGGAAATAGCGGGGGGCGGCTCCTACAATGAGCAGTTCTTC
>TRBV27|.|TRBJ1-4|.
CASNHGGAAEKLFF
TGTGCCAGCAACCACGGGGGCGCTGCTGAAAAACTGTTTTTT
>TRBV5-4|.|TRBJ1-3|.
CASSFPSSGNTIYF
TGTGCCAGCAGCTTTCCCTCCTCTGGAAACACCATATATTTT
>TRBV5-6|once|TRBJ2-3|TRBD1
CASSLQGAGDTQYF
TGTGCCAGCAGCTTGCAGGGGGCAGGGGATACGCAGTATTTT
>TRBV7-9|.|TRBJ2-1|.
CASSFGGTHNEQFF
TGTGCCAGCAGCTTTGGCGGGACCCACAATGAGCAGTTCTTC
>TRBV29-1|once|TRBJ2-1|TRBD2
CSVVAGVRNEQFF
TGCAGCGTTGTAGCGGGAGTTCGGAATGAGCAGTTCTTC
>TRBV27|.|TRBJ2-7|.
CASSPMTNHYEQYF
TGTGCCAGCAGTCCGATGACCAACCACTACGAGCAGTACTTC
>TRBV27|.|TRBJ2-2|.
CASSPPQGGGGGELFF
TGTGCCAGCAGTCCCCCTCAAGGCGGGGGCGGCGGGGAGCTGTTTTTT
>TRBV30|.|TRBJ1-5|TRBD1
CAWSGVGTGVSNQPQHF
TGTGCCTGGAGTGGAGTCGGGACAGGGGTTAGCAATCAGCCCCAGCATTTT
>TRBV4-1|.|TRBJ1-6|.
CASSQEQNSPLHF
TGCGCCAGCAGCCAAGAACAGAATTCACCCCTCCACTTT
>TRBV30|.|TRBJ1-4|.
CAWSARPLDVWEPATNEKLFF
TGTGCCTGGAGTGCTCGACCCCTAGACGTCTGGGAACCCGCAACTAATGAAAAACTGTTTTTT
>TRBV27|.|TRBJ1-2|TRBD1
CASSPGQGSYGYTF
TGTGCCAGCAGTCCCGGACAGGGGAGCTATGGCTACACCTTC
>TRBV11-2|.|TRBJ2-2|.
CASSHTGELFF
TGTGCCAGCAGCCACACCGGGGAGCTGTTTTTT
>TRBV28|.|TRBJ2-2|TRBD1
CASRLTGGTGELFF
TGTGCCAGCAGGCTTACAGGGGGCACCGGGGAGCTGTTTTTT
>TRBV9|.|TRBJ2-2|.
CASSVGRGSGELFF
TGTGCCAGCAGCGTAGGCCGGGGATCCGGGGAGCTGTTTTTT
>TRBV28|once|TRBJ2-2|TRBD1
CASSLWGQASTGELFF
TGTGCCAGCAGTTTATGGGGACAGGCGAGCACCGGGGAGCTGTTTTTT
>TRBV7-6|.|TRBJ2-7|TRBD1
CASSRDSESYEQYF
TGTGCCAGCAGCCGGGACAGCGAGTCCTACGAGCAGTACTTC
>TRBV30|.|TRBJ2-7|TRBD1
CAWSQYRTGGDYEQYF
TGTGCCTGGAGCCAGTATAGGACAGGGGGCGACTACGAGCAGTACTTC
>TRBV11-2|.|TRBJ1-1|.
CASSLQGVLAEAFF
TGTGCCAGCAGCTTACAGGGTGTGTTGGCTGAAGCTTTCTTT
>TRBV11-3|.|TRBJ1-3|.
CASRMRSSGNTIYF
TGTGCCAGCAGAATGAGGAGCTCTGGAAACACCATATATTTT
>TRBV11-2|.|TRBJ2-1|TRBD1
CASSSALTGQRNNEQFF
TGTGCCAGCAGCTCAGCACTTACGGGACAGAGGAACAATGAGCAGTTCTTC
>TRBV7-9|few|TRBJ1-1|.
CASSLDRIRFTEAFF
TGTGCCAGCAGCTTAGACAGGATAAGGTTCACTGAAGCTTTCTTT
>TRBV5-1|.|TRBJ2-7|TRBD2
CASSLAYFTSGNSYEQYF
TGCGCCAGCAGCTTGGCCTATTTCACTAGCGGGAATTCCTACGAGCAGTACTTC
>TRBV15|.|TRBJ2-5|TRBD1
CATSMGQVTQETQYF
TGTGCCACCAGCATGGGACAGGTCACCCAAGAGACCCAGTACTTC
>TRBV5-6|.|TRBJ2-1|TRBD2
CASSWVGDLADEQFF
TGTGCCAGCAGCTGGGTTGGGGATCTAGCGGATGAGCAGTTCTTC
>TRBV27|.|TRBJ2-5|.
CASSFQETQYF
TGTGCCAGCAGTTTCCAGGAGACCCAGTACTTC
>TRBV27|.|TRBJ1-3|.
CASSIAGGFGNTIYF
TGTGCCAGCAGTATAGCGGGAGGATTTGGAAACACCATATATTTT
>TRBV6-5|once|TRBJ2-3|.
CASIGGDTQYF
TGTGCCAGCATTGGAGGGGATACGCAGTATTTT